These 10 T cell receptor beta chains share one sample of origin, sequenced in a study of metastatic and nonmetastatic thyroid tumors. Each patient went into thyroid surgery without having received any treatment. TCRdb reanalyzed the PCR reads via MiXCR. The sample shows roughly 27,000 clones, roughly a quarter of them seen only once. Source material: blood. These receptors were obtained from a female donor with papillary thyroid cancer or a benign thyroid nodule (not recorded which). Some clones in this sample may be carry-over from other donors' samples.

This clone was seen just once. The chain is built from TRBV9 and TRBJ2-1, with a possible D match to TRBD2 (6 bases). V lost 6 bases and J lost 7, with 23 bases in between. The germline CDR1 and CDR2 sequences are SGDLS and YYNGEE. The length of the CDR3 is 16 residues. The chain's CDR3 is CASNTLGSGVVNEQFF. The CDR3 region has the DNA TGTGCCAGCAACACCCTCGGATCGGGAGTAGTGAATGAGCAGTTCTTC.

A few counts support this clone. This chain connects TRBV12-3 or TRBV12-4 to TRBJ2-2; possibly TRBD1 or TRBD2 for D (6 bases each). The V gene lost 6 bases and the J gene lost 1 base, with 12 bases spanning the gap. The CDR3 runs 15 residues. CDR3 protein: CASRRDNVNTGELFF. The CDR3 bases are TGTGCCAGCAGGCGGGACAACGTGAACACCGGGGAGCTGTTTTTT.

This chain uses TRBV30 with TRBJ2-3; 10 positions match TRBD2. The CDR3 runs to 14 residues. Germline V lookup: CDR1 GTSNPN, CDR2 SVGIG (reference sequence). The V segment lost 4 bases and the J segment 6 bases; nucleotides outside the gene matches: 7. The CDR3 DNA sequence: TGTGCCTGGAACCTAGCGGGAGCGGGGGATACGCAGTATTTT. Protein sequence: CAWNLAGAGDTQYF.

CDR3 loop: CASSQGGRSEKLFF. The CDR3 region has the DNA TGTGCCAGCAGCCAAGGGGGGAGAAGTGAAAAACTGTTTTTT. The chain couples TRBV3-1 to TRBJ1-4; D is perhaps TRBD1 (5 bases). This CDR3 contains 14 residues. Germline V gives CDR1 LGHDT, CDR2 YNNKEL (reference sequence). V lost 1 base and J lost 7, with 10 bases in between.

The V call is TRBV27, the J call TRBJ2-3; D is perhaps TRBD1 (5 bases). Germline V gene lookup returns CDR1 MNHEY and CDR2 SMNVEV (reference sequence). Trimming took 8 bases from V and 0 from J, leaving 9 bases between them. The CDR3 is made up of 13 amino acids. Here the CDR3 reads CASGQTSTDTQYF. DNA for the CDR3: TGTGCCAGCGGACAAACAAGCACAGATACGCAGTATTTT.

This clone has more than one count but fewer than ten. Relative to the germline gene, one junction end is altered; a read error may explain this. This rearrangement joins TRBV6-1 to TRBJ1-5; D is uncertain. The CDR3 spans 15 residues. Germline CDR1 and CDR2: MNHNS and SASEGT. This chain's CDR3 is CASSEVGAAGQPHHF. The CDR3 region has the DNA TGTGCCAGCAGTGAAGTAGGCGCGGCTGGCCAGCCCCATCATTTT.

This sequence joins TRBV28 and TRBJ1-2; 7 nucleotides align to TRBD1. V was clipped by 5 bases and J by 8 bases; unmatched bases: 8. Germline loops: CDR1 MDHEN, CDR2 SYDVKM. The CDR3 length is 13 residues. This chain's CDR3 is CASSEWTGYGYTF. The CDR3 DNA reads TGTGCCAGCAGTGAATGGACAGGATACGGCTACACCTTC.

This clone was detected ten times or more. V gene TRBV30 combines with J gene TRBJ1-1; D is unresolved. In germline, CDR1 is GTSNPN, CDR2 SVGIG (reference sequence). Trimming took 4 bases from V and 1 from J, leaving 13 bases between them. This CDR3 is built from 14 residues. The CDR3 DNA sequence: TGTGCCTGGACGAGAGAACCAGAGAACACTGAAGCTTTCTTT. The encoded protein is CAWTREPENTEAFF.

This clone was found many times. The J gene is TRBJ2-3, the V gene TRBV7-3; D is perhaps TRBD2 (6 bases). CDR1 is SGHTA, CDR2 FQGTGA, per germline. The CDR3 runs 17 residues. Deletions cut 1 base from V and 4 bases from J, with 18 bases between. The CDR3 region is CASSLNAGSPSSDTQYF. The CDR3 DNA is TGTGCCAGCAGCTTAAACGCCGGGAGCCCCTCCTCAGATACGCAGTATTTT.

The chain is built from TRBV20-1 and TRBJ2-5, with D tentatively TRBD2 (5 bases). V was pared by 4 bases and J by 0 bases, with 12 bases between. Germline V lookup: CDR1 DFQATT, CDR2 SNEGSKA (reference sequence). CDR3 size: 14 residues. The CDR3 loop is CSATSGSDQETQYF. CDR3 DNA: TGCAGTGCTACCAGCGGCAGTGACCAAGAGACCCAGTACTTC.